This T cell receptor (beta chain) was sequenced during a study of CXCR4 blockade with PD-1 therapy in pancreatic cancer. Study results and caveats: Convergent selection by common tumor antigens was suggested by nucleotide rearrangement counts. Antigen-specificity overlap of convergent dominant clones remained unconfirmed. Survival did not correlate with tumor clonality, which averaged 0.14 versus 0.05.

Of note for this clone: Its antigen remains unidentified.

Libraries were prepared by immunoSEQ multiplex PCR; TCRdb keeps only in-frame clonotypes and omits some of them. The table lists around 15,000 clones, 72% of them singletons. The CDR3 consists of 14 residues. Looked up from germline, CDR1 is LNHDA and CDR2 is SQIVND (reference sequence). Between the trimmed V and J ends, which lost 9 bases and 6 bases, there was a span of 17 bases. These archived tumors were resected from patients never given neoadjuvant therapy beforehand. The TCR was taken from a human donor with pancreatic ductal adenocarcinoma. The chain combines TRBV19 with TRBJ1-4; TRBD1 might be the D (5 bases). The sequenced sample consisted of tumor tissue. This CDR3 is CASGFRTGDEKLFF. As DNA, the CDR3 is TGTGCCAGCGGTTTCCGGACGGGGGATGAAAAACTGTTTTTT.